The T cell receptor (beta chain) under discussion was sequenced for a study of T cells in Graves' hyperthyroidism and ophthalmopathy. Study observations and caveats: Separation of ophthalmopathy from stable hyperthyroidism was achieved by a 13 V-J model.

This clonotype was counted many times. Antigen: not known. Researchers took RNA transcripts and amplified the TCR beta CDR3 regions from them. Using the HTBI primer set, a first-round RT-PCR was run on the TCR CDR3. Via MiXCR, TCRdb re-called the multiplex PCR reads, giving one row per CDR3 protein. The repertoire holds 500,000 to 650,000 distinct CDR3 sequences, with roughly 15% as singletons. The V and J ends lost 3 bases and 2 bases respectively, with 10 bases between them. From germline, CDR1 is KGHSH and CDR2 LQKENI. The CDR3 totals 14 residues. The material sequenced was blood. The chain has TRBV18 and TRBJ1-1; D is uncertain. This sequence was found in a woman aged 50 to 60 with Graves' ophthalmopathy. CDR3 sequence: CASSPVEPNTEAFF. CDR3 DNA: TGTGCCAGCTCACCGGTCGAGCCAAACACTGAAGCTTTCTTT.